What follows is one T cell receptor beta chain and its context. What it binds is unknown. These data originate in a study of T cells in localized non-small cell lung cancer. General observations from the study: Overall survival was longer when the density of T cells in the blood was higher. In adjacent lung, a median about 54 of the top 100 tumor clones were found.

V dropped 7 bases and J dropped 0; count of bases not matched to a gene: 6. This CDR3 comprises 15 residues. Germline V gene data show CDR1 as SGHRS and CDR2 as YFSETQ. Method: immunoSEQ multiplex PCR; TCRdb's copy keeps in-frame clones and lacks some. Seen here are over a thousand clones, 20% to 25% observed once, and the top ten hold more than 9.5%. The authors took atypia-free adjacent lung at least 2 cm from the tumor margin. The rearrangement joins TRBV5-1 to TRBJ2-1; 8 nucleotides line up with TRBD1. The sample in question was normal lung tissue next to the tumor, obtained before any cancer treatment. The receptor comes from a woman between 35 and 75 years old with stage I lung adenocarcinoma. The chain's CDR3 is CASSGQGISYNEQFF. The CDR3, as DNA: TGCGCCAGCTCCGGACAGGGCATCTCCTACAATGAGCAGTTCTTC.